This TCR beta chain was observed in a study of T cell repertoires in cytomegalovirus infection. Study details: The public TCR beta signatures pointed to both CMV infection and matching HLA type.

This clonotype has ten or more counts. Its antigen remains unidentified. TCRdb processed the reads anew with MiXCR; each CDR3 protein has one entry. The repertoire has around 450,000 distinct CDR3 sequences, approximately 32% of them found once; the top ten carry approximately 14%. Study outcomes and limitations: The ex vivo response was dominated by HLA-C-restricted CMV-specific TCR beta clonotypes.

V was clipped by 3 bases and J by 3 bases; unmatched bases: 5. The CDR3 is made up of 15 amino acids. Germline values: CDR1 SGHTA, CDR2 FQGNSA. The chain recombines TRBV7-2 with TRBJ2-5; TRBD2 aligns across 9 bases. The source is a human donor in good health (CMV status not recorded). Some clones in this sample may be carry-over from other donors' samples. Sequenced sample: PBMCs. Here the CDR3 reads CASSFSGGAKETQYF. CDR3 in DNA: TGTGCCAGCAGCTTTAGCGGGGGAGCTAAAGAGACCCAGTACTTC.